The next 27 T cell receptor beta chains were all read from a single sample in a study of blood T cell repertoires in COVID-19 (dated by TCRdb to 2019 to 2021). Library generation was performed with the immunoSEQ multiplex PCR assay. TCRdb holds this immuneACCESS table with in-frame rearrangements only. Some clones are missing; in checked studies, unresolved V genes explain under half, and the rest has no known cause. The sample records 200,000 or so clones, 88% of which are singletons. The top ten hold roughly 2.7% of the sample. Sequences were obtained from PBMCs or T cells enriched from blood (not recorded which). These receptor sequences come from a young woman who had recovered from COVID-19.

The gene calls are TRBV6-5 and TRBJ1-1; 12 nucleotides match TRBD1. Germline V gene sequence: CDR1 MNHEY, CDR2 SVGAGI. The CDR3 covers 15 residues. The ends lost 3 bases at V and 4 bases at J; junction bases unmatched: 3. DNA for the CDR3: TGTGCCAGCAGTTATAAGGGACAGGGGGCCACTGAAGCTTTCTTT. Encoded protein: CASSYKGQGATEAFF.

This rearrangement joins TRBV7-6 to TRBJ1-1; no firm D call. Trimming removed 4 bases at V and 5 bases at J, with 5 bases between. Germline V lookup: CDR1 SGHVS, CDR2 FNYEAQ. The CDR3 has 11 amino acids. The DNA for the CDR3 is TGTGCCAGCAGCTCCGGGACTGAAGCTTTCTTT. Its protein is CASSSGTEAFF.

The rearrangement uses TRBV18 and TRBJ2-3; 7 bases are shared with TRBD1. The germline V gene has CDR1 KGHSH and CDR2 LQKENI. The CDR3 runs to 16 residues. V shed 0 bases and J 0 bases; nucleotides not matched to a gene: 3. CDR3 bases: TGTGCCAGCTCACCACCAAAGGACAGGAGCACAGATACGCAGTATTTT. Amino acids: CASSPPKDRSTDTQYF.

The genes are TRBV7-9 and TRBJ2-1; D is ambiguous. Germline loops: CDR1 SEHNR, CDR2 FQNEAQ (reference sequence). The germline V and J ends were trimmed by 4 bases and 3 bases, with 7 bases remaining between them. This CDR3 contains 13 residues. The CDR3 region is CASSSGRYNEQFF. CDR3 nucleotide sequence: TGTGCCAGCAGCTCCGGTCGCTACAATGAGCAGTTCTTC.

This clone occurred once. This sequence joins TRBV10-3 and TRBJ2-7; 9 bases fit TRBD1. The V gene's germline CDR1 is ENHRY and CDR2 SYGVKD. V lost 3 bases, J lost 2 bases, and 2 bases stayed unmatched. The CDR3 extends over 14 amino acids. The CDR3 DNA sequence: TGTGCCATCAGTGAAGGGACAGGGACCTACGAGCAGTACTTC. Translation gives CAISEGTGTYEQYF.

The table lists this clone with a few counts. The V call is TRBV2, the J call TRBJ2-7; TRBD1 matches 8 bases. The junction had 8 bases not matched to a gene; V was cut back by 6 bases and J by 7 bases. Germline lookup yields CDR1 SNHLY and CDR2 FYNNEI. CDR3 size: 13 residues. The CDR3 DNA reads as TGTGCCAGCAGCCCGGGACAGGTCAGAGAGCAGTACTTC. Translated, it gives CASSPGQVREQYF.

The chain links TRBV4-1 to TRBJ1-2; 8 bases agree with TRBD1. The CDR3 runs to 16 residues. After removal of 1 base from V and 2 bases from J, the junction contained 6 bases not matched to a gene. Germline loops: CDR1 MGHRA, CDR2 YSYEKL. The DNA of the CDR3 is TGCGCCAGCAGCCAAGGACCGGACAGGGCAAACTATGGCTACACCTTC. It specifies CASSQGPDRANYGYTF.

The genes are TRBV3-1 (or the pseudogene TRBV3-2) and TRBJ1-6; TRBD1 matches 9 bases. The CDR3 is 15 residues long. The junction had 8 bases not matched to a gene; V was cut back by 7 bases and J by 7 bases. Germline-derived CDR1 and CDR2 are LGHDT and YNNKEL (reference sequence). The DNA for the CDR3 is TGTGCCAGCACCGGGGGACAGGGAATGAATTCACCCCTCCACTTT. Its translation: CASTGGQGMNSPLHF.

This clone was observed at least ten times. This chain uses TRBV19 with TRBJ2-7, with a weak D call TRBD1 (5 bases). The CDR3 covers 14 residues. Trimming cost V 6 bases and J 7 bases, with 19 bases left between them. Germline CDR1 and CDR2: LNHDA and SQIVND (reference sequence). This CDR3 is CASSPTMGLREQYF. CDR3 in DNA: TGTGCCAGTAGCCCGACAATGGGGCTAAGAGAGCAGTACTTC. The full variable domain, with the rest looked up from reference TRBV19 and TRBJ2-7, is DGGITQSPKYLFRKEGQNVTLSCEQNLNHDAMYWYRQDPGQGLRLIYYSQIVNDFQKGDIAEGYSVSREKKESFPLTVTSAQKNPTAFYLCASSPTMGLREQYFGPGTRLTVT.

The rearrangement uses TRBV4-3 and TRBJ1-3; tentatively, D is TRBD1 (5 bases). This CDR3 contains 17 residues. Trimming removed 1 base from V and 4 bases from J, with 17 bases in between. Germline V gene lookup returns CDR1 LGHNA and CDR2 YSLEER. This chain's CDR3 is CASSQGAGGAYGNTIYF. CDR3 sequence (DNA): TGCGCCAGCAGCCAAGGTGCTGGAGGGGCTTACGGAAACACCATATATTTT.

V is TRBV11-2 and J is TRBJ1-2; maybe TRBD1 (5 bases). Germline CDR1 is SGHAT and CDR2 is FQNNGV. V was clipped by 5 bases and J by 4 bases, with 14 bases between them. CDR3 length: 14 residues. CDR3 coding DNA: TGTGCCAGCAGCCCCCCTGGAGGGGCCTATGGCTACACCTTC. The encoded protein is CASSPPGGAYGYTF.

The chain recombines TRBV9 with TRBJ2-1; a possible D gene is TRBD2 (5 bases). CDR1 and CDR2 (germline): SGDLS, YYNGEE. Trimming stripped 4 bases from V and 9 bases from J, with 20 bases between. The CDR3 totals 15 residues. CDR3 residues: CASSPNGEPLGEQFF. In DNA, the CDR3 is TGTGCCAGCAGCCCTAACGGGGAGCCTTTGGGTGAGCAGTTCTTC.

The chain has TRBV19 and TRBJ1-5; 9 bases are a match to TRBD1. The germline V gene encodes CDR1 LNHDA and CDR2 SQIVND (reference sequence). The CDR3 sequence is 15 residues long. Trimming took 6 bases from V and 5 from J; bases not matched to a gene: 8. CDR3 bases: TGTGCCAGTAGAACCGGGACAGGGCCCCATCAGCCCCAGCATTTT. It encodes CASRTGTGPHQPQHF.

This chain connects TRBV4-2 to TRBJ1-5; TRBD1 matches at 10 bases. This CDR3 is built from 19 residues. The germline CDR1 and CDR2 sequences are LGHNA and YNFKEQ. After removal of 4 bases from V and 0 bases from J, the junction contained 12 bases not matched to a gene. The CDR3 bases are TGTGCCAGCAGCCCGGTCCCGGGACAGGGGTTCTATAGCAATCAGCCCCAGCATTTT. Its translation is CASSPVPGQGFYSNQPQHF.

The rearrangement joins TRBV29-1 to TRBJ2-3; D gene ambiguous. Trimming removed 4 bases from V and 0 bases from J, with 5 bases in between. Germline assignment: CDR1 SQVTM and CDR2 ANQGSEA. The CDR3 has 12 residues. DNA for the CDR3: TGCAGCGTTGTCCTGAGCACAGATACGCAGTATTTT. Protein product: CSVVLSTDTQYF.

This chain connects TRBV5-1 to TRBJ1-3; 10 nucleotides match TRBD1. This CDR3 region has 19 residues. V shed 0 bases and J 0 bases; nucleotides not matched to a gene: 9. The germline gives CDR1 SGHRS, CDR2 YFSETQ. CDR3 sequence: CASSLVGTGDFFSGNTIYF. The CDR3 DNA reads TGCGCCAGCAGCTTGGTGGGGACAGGGGACTTCTTCTCTGGAAACACCATATATTTT.

The rearrangement joins TRBV29-1 to TRBJ1-3; D is undetermined. This CDR3 is 13 amino acids long. Germline CDR1 is SQVTM and CDR2 is ANQGSEA. V was clipped by 0 bases and J by 1 base, with 4 bases between them. The CDR3 protein is CSVEELSGNTIYF. CDR3 DNA sequence: TGCAGCGTTGAAGAGTTATCTGGAAACACCATATATTTT.

This chain joins TRBV27 and TRBJ1-2; TRBD1 is a possible D gene (6 bases). CDR3 length: 12 residues. The germline gives CDR1 MNHEY, CDR2 SMNVEV (reference sequence). As DNA, the CDR3 is TGTGCGATCGACAGGTCCTACTATGGCTACACCTTC. Residues: CAIDRSYYGYTF.

The chain's CDR3 is CASSFGGVDRNEQFF. DNA of the CDR3: TGTGCCAGCAGCTTCGGCGGGGTAGATCGCAATGAGCAGTTCTTC. The chain links TRBV7-8 to TRBJ2-1; weak D call: TRBD2 (6 bases). There are 15 residues in the CDR3. CDR1 is SGHVS and CDR2 is FQNEAQ in the germline V gene. Trimming shortened V by 3 bases and J by 6 bases, and 15 bases separated the two germline ends.

This sequence joins TRBV9 and TRBJ1-1, with D uncertain. CDR1 is SGDLS, CDR2 YYNGEE, per germline. V shed 5 bases and J shed 4 bases, with 15 bases lying between them. The CDR3 has 14 residues. CDR3 region: CASSTIHSATEAFF. The CDR3 bases are TGTGCCAGCAGTACGATCCACTCCGCCACTGAAGCTTTCTTT. The whole variable domain, remainder taken from reference TRBV9 and TRBJ1-1, is DSGVTQTPKHLITATGQRVTLRCSPRSGDLSVYWYQQSLDQGLQFLIQYYNGEERAKGNILERFSAQQFPDLHSELNLSSLELGDSALYFCASSTIHSATEAFFGQGTRLTVV.

This rearrangement joins TRBV3-1 (or the pseudogene TRBV3-2) to TRBJ2-3; D is perhaps TRBD2 (6 bases). Trimming left V 4 bases short and J 3 bases short, with 20 bases between. This CDR3 is built from 17 residues. Per germline, CDR1 LGHDT and CDR2 YNNKEL (reference sequence). The CDR3 bases are TGTGCCAGCAGCCCTCGGCAGCCTCCGGGAGATACAGATACGCAGTATTTT. Its translation: CASSPRQPPGDTDTQYF.

This clone was observed a handful of times. This chain connects TRBV4-2 to TRBJ1-5, with 8 positions matching TRBD1. CDR3 length: 14 amino acids. Trimming removed 0 bases from V and 7 bases from J; junction bases left unmatched: 2. The germline CDR1 and CDR2 sequences are LGHNA and YNFKEQ. The DNA for the CDR3 is TGTGCCAGCAGCCAAGAAAGACAGGGGCAGCCCCAGCATTTT. Amino acids: CASSQERQGQPQHF.

The V call is TRBV5-1, the J call TRBJ2-5; 9 bases line up with TRBD2. Trimming took 0 bases from V and 1 from J; bases not matched to a gene: 4. CDR1 is SGHRS and CDR2 is YFSETQ in the germline V gene. The CDR3 has 16 amino acids. The CDR3 is CASSLGAGGFQETQYF. The CDR3 bases are TGCGCCAGCAGCTTGGGAGCGGGGGGTTTCCAAGAGACCCAGTACTTC.

The V gene is TRBV7-2, the J gene TRBJ2-2, with 10 positions matching TRBD1. The CDR3 extends over 18 amino acids. The V segment lost 6 bases and the J segment 0 bases; nucleotides outside the gene matches: 10. Germline V gene sequence: CDR1 SGHTA, CDR2 FQGNSA. This CDR3 is CASRPPGQGTANTGELFF. In DNA form, the CDR3 reads TGTGCCAGCAGGCCCCCGGGACAGGGGACGGCGAACACCGGGGAGCTGTTTTTT.

V and J are TRBV9 and TRBJ1-5; 7 positions match TRBD1. The V gene's germline CDR1 is SGDLS and CDR2 YYNGEE. V dropped 0 bases and J dropped 5; count of bases not matched to a gene: 5. The CDR3 runs 15 residues. The CDR3 coding sequence is TGTGCCAGCAGCGTAGGGGACAGTTTTTATCAGCCCCAGCATTTT. Translation gives CASSVGDSFYQPQHF.

This chain uses TRBV2 with TRBJ1-2, with a tentative D call TRBD1 (6 bases). With 7 bases removed from V and 4 bases from J, the gap between germline ends came to 16 bases. The CDR3 consists of 14 residues. Per the germline V gene, CDR1 is SNHLY and CDR2 is FYNNEI. CDR3 region: CASTIGGASYGYTF. The CDR3 DNA sequence: TGTGCCAGCACGATTGGGGGCGCAAGCTATGGCTACACCTTC.

V is TRBV4-1 and J is TRBJ1-5; D is uncertain. CDR3 length: 13 amino acids. Trimming stripped 1 base from V and 4 bases from J, with 5 bases between. Germline V lookup: CDR1 MGHRA, CDR2 YSYEKL. CDR3 nucleotide sequence: TGCGCCAGCAGCCAAGGTGCGAATCAGCCCCAGCATTTT. Protein: CASSQGANQPQHF.